The clone carrying this TCR beta chain occurred a few times. The data stem from a study of blood T cell repertoires in COVID-19. The germline gives CDR1 MGHRA, CDR2 YSYEKL. Trimming cost V 1 base and J 0 bases; bases outside gene matches: 6. The CDR3 consists of 16 residues. Per the study methods: It was from reference gene primer amplification that nucleated cell counts were estimated. TCRdb's copy holds only in-frame clones and misses some; the assay was immunoSEQ multiplex PCR. V, J and clone size are those of that table, while D and trimming were read from the DNA. The table lists some 250,000 clones, approximately 86% of them singletons, with about 2.1% in the top ten.

The V call is TRBV4-1, the J call TRBJ2-7; 7 nucleotides match TRBD2. This receptor was taken from a young man with active or convalescent COVID-19. Sequencing was carried out using peripheral blood. CDR3 nucleotides: TGCGCCAGCAGCCAAGGACTCGGGACTAACTCCTACGAGCAGTACTTC. This translates into CASSQGLGTNSYEQYF.